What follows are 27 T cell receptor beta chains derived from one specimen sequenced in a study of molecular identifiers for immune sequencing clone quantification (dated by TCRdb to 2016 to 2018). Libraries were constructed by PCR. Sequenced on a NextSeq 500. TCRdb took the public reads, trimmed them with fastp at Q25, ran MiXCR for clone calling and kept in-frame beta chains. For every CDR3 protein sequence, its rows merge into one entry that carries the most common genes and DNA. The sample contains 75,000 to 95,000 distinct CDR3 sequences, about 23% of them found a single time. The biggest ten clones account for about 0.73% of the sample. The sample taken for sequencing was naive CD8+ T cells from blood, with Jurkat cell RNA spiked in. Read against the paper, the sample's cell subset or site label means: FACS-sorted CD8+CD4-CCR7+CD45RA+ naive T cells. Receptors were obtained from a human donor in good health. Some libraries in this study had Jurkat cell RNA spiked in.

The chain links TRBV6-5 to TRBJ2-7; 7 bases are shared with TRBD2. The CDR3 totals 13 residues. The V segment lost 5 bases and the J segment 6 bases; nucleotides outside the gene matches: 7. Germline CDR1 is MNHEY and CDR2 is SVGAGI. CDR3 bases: TGTGCCAGCAGTCCCCAGGAGCGGGGCGAGCAGTACTTC. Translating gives CASSPQERGEQYF.

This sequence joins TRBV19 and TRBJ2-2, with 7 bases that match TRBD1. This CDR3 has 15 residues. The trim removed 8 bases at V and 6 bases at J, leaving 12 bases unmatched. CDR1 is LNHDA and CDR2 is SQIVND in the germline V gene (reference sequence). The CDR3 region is CASQSLRGTAGELFF. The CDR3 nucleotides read TGTGCCAGTCAATCCCTCAGGGGGACCGCCGGGGAGCTGTTTTTT.

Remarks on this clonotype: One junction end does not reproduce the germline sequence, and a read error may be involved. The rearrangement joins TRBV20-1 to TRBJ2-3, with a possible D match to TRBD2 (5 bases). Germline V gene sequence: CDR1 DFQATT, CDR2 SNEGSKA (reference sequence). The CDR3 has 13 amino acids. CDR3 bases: TGCCGTGCTAGCACCGAACGCACAGATACGCAGTATTTT. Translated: CRASTERTDTQYF.

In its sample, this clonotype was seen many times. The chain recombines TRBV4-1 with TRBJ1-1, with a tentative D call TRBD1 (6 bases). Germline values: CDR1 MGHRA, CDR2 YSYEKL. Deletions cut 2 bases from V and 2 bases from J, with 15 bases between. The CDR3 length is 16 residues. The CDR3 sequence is CASSQPHMTGNTEAFF. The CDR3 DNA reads TGCGCCAGCAGCCAACCCCACATGACAGGTAACACTGAAGCTTTCTTT.

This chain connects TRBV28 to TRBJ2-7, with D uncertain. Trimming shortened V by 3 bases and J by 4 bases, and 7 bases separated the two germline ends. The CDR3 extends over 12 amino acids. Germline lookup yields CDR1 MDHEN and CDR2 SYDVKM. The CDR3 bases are TGTGCCAGCAGTTTTAGGCTATACGAGCAGTACTTC. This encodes CASSFRLYEQYF.

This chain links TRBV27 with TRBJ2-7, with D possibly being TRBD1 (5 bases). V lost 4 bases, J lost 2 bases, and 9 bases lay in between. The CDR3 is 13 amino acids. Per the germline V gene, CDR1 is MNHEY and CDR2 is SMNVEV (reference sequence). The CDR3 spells CASSWQGTYEQYF. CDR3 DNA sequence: TGTGCCAGCAGTTGGCAGGGTACCTACGAGCAGTACTTC.

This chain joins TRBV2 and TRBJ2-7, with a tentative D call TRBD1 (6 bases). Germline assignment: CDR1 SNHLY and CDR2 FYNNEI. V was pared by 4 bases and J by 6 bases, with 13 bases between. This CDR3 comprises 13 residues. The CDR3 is CASSGTGSAEQYF. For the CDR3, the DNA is TGTGCCAGCAGTGGAACAGGGAGTGCCGAGCAGTACTTC.

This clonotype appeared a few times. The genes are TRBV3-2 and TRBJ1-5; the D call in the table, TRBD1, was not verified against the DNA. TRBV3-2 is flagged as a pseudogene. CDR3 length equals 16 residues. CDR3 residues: CASDGKRDGADQPQHF. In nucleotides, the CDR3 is TGTGCCAGCGACGGAAAACGGGACGGAGCCGATCAGCCCCAGCATTTT.

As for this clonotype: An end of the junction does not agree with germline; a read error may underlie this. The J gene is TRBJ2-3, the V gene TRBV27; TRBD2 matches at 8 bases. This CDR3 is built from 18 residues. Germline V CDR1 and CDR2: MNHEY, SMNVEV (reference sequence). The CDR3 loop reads CASSSLAEPKSSTDTRYF. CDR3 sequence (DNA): TGTGCCAGCAGTTCACTAGCGGAACCCAAATCCAGCACAGATACGCGGTATTTT.

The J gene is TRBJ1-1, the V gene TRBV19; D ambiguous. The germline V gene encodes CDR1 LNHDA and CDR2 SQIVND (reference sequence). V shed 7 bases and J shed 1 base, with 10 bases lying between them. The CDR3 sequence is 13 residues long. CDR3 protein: CASNPAGNTEAFF. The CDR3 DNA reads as TGTGCCAGTAACCCCGCGGGGAACACTGAAGCTTTCTTT.

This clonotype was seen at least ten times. The CDR3 nucleotides are TGTGCCAGCAGTTCAACCGACCCGGGCGAGCAGTACTTC. This encodes CASSSTDPGEQYF. The chain carries TRBV6-2 or TRBV6-3 and TRBJ2-7, with no clear D. Per the germline V gene, CDR1 is MNHEY and CDR2 is SVGEGT. The CDR3 has 13 amino acids. Trimming left V 4 bases short and J 6 bases short, with 13 bases between.

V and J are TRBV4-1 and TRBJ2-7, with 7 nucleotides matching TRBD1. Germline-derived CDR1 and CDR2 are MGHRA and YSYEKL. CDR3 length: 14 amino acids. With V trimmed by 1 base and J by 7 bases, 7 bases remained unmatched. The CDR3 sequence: CASSQGDSNREQYF. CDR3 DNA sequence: TGCGCCAGCAGCCAAGGGGACAGCAACCGGGAGCAGTACTTC.

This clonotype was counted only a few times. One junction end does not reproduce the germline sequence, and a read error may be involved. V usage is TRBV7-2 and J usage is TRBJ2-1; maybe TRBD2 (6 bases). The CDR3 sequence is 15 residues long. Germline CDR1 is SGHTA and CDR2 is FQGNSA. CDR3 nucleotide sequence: TGTGCCAGCAGCTCATTCCCTGCGGGATACAATGAGCAGTCCTTC. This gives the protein CASSSFPAGYNEQSF.

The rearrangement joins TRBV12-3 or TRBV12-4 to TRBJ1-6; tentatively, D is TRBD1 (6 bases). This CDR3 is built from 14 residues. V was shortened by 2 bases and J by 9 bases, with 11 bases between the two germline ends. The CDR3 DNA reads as TGTGCCAGCAGTTTAAACAGGGAGAGTTCACCCCTCCACTTT. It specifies CASSLNRESSPLHF.

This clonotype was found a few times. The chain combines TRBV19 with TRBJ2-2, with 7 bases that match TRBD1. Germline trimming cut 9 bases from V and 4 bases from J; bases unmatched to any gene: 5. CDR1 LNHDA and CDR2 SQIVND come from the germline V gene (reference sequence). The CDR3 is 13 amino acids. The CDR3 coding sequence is TGTGCCAGCGGGACAGTTGGCACCGGGGAGCTGTTTTTT. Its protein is CASGTVGTGELFF.

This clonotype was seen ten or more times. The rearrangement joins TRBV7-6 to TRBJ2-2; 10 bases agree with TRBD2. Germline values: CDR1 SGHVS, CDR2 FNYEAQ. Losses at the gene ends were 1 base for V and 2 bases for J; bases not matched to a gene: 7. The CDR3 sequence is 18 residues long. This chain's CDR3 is CASSLDHPSGSNTGELFF. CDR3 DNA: TGTGCCAGCAGCTTAGACCATCCTAGCGGGAGTAACACCGGGGAGCTGTTTTTT.

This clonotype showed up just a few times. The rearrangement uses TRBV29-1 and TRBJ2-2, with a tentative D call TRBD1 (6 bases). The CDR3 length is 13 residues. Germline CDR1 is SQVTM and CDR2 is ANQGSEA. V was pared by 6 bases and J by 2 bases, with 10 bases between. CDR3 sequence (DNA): TGCAGCGTCGGGGACAAAAACACCGGGGAGCTGTTTTTT. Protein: CSVGDKNTGELFF.

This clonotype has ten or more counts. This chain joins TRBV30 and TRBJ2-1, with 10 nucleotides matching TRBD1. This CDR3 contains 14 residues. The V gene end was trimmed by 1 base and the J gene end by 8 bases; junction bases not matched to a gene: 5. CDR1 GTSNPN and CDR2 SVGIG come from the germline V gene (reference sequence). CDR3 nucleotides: TGTGCCTGGAGTGGCGGACAGGGGGTCGATGAGCAGTTCTTC. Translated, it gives CAWSGGQGVDEQFF.

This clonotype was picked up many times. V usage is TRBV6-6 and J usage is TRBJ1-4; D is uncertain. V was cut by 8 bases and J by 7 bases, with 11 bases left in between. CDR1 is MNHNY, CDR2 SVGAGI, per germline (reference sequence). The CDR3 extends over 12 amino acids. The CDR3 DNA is TGTGCCAGCCGGGCAGGTGCTGAAAAACTGTTTTTT. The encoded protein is CASRAGAEKLFF.

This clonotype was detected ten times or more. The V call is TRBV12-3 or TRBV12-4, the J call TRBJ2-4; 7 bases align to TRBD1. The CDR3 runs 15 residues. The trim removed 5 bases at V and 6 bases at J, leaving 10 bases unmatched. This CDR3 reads CASSGTPGQLNIQYF. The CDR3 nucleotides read TGTGCCAGCAGTGGAACCCCGGGACAGCTAAACATTCAGTACTTC.

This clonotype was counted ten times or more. CDR3 in amino acids: CATSRARKLFF. CDR3 sequence (DNA): TGTGCCACCAGCAGAGCCCGAAAACTGTTTTTT. J is TRBJ1-4 and V is TRBV15; D is unresolved. Per germline, CDR1 LNHNV and CDR2 YYDKDF (reference sequence). This CDR3 is built from 11 residues. Trimming stripped 1 base from V and 10 bases from J, with 4 bases between.

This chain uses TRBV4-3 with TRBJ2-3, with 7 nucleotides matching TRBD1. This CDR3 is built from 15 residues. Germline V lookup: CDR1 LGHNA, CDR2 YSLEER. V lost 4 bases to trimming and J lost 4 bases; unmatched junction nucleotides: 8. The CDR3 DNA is TGCGCCAGCAGCCCAGACAGGGTATTCGCAGATACGCAGTATTTT. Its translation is CASSPDRVFADTQYF.

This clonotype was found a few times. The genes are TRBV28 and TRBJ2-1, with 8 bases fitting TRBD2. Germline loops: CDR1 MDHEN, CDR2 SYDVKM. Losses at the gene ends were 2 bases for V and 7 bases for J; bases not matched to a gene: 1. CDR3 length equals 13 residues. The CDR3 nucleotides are TGTGCCAGCAGTTTAGGGACTAGGAATGAGCAGTTCTTC. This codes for CASSLGTRNEQFF. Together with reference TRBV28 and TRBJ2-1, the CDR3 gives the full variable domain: DVKVTQSSRYLVKRTGEKVFLECVQDMDHENMFWYRQDPGLGLRLIYFSYDVKMKEKGDIPEGYSVSREKKERFSLILESASTNQTSMYLCASSLGTRNEQFFGPGTRLTVL.

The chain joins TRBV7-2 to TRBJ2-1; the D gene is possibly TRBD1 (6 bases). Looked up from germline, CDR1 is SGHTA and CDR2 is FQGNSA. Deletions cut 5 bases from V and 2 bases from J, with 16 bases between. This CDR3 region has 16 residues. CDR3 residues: CASSRLQGRTYNEQFF. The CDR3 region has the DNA TGTGCCAGCAGCCGCCTACAGGGAAGAACCTACAATGAGCAGTTCTTC.

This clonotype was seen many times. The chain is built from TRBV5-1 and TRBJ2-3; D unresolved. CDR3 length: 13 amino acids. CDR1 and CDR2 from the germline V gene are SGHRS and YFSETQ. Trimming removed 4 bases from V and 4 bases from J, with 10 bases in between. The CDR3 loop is CASSQGTADTQYF. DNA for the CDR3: TGCGCCAGCAGCCAAGGTACCGCAGATACGCAGTATTTT. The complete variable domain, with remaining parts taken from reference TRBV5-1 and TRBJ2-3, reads KAGVTQTPRYLIKTRGQQVTLSCSPISGHRSVSWYQQTPGQGLQFLFEYFSETQRNKGNFPGRFSGRQFSNSRSEMNVSTLELGDSALYLCASSQGTADTQYFGPGTRLTVL.

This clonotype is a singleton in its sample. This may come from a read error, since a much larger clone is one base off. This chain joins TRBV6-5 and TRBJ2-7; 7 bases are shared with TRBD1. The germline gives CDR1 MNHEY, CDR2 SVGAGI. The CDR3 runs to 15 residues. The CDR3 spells CASSSDHDEGGEQHF. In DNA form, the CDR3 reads TGTGCCAGCAGTTCCGATCACGACGAAGGGGGCGAGCAGCACTTC.

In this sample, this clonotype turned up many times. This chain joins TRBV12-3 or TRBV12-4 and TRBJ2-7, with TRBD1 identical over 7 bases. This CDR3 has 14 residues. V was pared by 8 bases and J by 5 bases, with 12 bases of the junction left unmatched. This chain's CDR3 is CASEWDQGVNEQYF. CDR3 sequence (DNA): TGTGCCAGCGAATGGGACCAGGGGGTGAACGAGCAGTACTTC.